The 14 T cell receptor beta chains presented below share a single source sample, sequenced in a study of a mutant IDH1 vaccine in newly diagnosed glioma. Sample time point: baseline, week 1 (first vaccination visit). Treatment specified: pre-vaccination baseline after standard-of-care therapy. The protocol was immunoSEQ multiplex PCR, while the TCRdb copy is restricted to in-frame clones and leaves out a portion. The repertoire holds 85,000 to 100,000 clones, with 83% as singletons. This sample comprised PBMCs, obtained from a glioma patient treated with radiotherapy, temozolomide or both. Every receptor here comes from a woman between 45 and 65 years old with glioma.

The count of this clone is one. The gene calls are TRBV27 and TRBJ2-1; the match to TRBD2 covers 11 bases. V gave up 1 base and J gave up 7 bases; unmatched junction bases: 6. Per the germline V gene, CDR1 is MNHEY and CDR2 is SMNVEV (reference sequence). This CDR3 region has 16 residues. The CDR3 sequence is CASSLWPSGGNNEQFF. CDR3 coding DNA: TGTGCCAGCAGTTTATGGCCTAGCGGGGGGAATAATGAGCAGTTCTTC.

This clone was recorded a few times. The chain is built from TRBV2 and TRBJ1-1, with 9 bases lining up with TRBD1. V was clipped by 7 bases and J by 10 bases; unmatched bases: 4. The CDR3 contains 11 residues. Looked up from germline, CDR1 is SNHLY and CDR2 is FYNNEI. CDR3 region: CASTTGGSAFF. CDR3 DNA sequence: TGTGCCAGCACAACAGGGGGCTCAGCTTTCTTT.

The chain recombines TRBV7-9 with TRBJ1-6, with D hard to call. Germline-derived CDR1 and CDR2 are SEHNR and FQNEAQ (reference sequence). Trimming removed 8 bases at V and 7 bases at J, with 15 bases between. This CDR3 is built from 14 residues. CDR3 sequence reads: CASLGPRANSPLHF. The CDR3 DNA is TGTGCCAGCCTCGGTCCCCGCGCAAATTCACCCCTCCACTTT.

This clone was recorded only once. Written as DNA, the CDR3 is TGTGCCAGCAGCTACCACCGGGGGAATGGCTACACCTTC. Encoded protein: CASSYHRGNGYTF. The chain has TRBV9 and TRBJ1-2; D is possibly TRBD1 (5 bases). With 4 bases removed from V and 6 bases from J, the gap between germline ends came to 13 bases. This CDR3 spans 13 amino acids. Germline V lookup: CDR1 SGDLS, CDR2 YYNGEE.

For this clone: The DNA is left out, because the CDR3 cannot be placed on it with certainty; the CDR3 is given as TCRdb lists it. This chain joins TRBV27 and TRBJ2-7; TRBD2, the D gene given by the table, was not confirmed from the DNA. The CDR3 length equals 13 residues, ends included. Germline lookup yields CDR1 MNHEY and CDR2 SMNVEV (reference sequence). The CDR3 sequence is CASTSGFPYEQYF.

V usage is TRBV6-1 and J usage is TRBJ1-5; D is uncertain. The CDR3 is 16 residues long. Between the trimmed V and J ends, which lost 4 bases and 0 bases, there was a span of 13 bases. Germline V lookup: CDR1 MNHNS, CDR2 SASEGT. The CDR3 coding sequence is TGTGCCAGCAGTGTGAGTTCAGAAAATAGCAATCAGCCCCAGCATTTT. This encodes CASSVSSENSNQPQHF.

The genes are TRBV10-3 and TRBJ1-2; D is undetermined. The CDR3 extends over 13 amino acids. V lost 0 bases to trimming and J lost 7 bases, with 9 bases between them. Looked up from germline, CDR1 is ENHRY and CDR2 is SYGVKD. DNA of the CDR3: TGTGCCATCAGTGAGTCGTGGAGGGTTGGCTACACCTTC. Its protein is CAISESWRVGYTF.

This clone was seen only a few times. The chain combines TRBV9 with TRBJ1-2; maybe TRBD1 (5 bases). The ends were cut back, 3 bases at V and 7 bases at J, with 16 bases in the middle. The germline gives CDR1 SGDLS, CDR2 YYNGEE. The CDR3 has 14 residues. The CDR3 region has the DNA TGTGCCAGCAGCGACACGGGGGAAGGAGGTGGCTACACCTTC. Translating gives CASSDTGEGGGYTF.

The rearrangement uses TRBV29-1 and TRBJ2-3; 9 positions match TRBD2. The CDR3 runs to 15 residues. Per the germline V gene, CDR1 is SQVTM and CDR2 is ANQGSEA. V trimming: 3 bases; J trimming: 4 bases; junction bases outside the gene matches: 8. The CDR3 protein is CSVDGAGGGSDTQYF. CDR3 DNA sequence: TGCAGCGTTGACGGAGCGGGGGGCGGATCAGATACGCAGTATTTT.

This sequence joins TRBV29-1 and TRBJ2-2; D unresolved. The V and J ends lost 4 bases and 4 bases respectively, with 7 bases between them. Germline-derived CDR1 and CDR2 are SQVTM and ANQGSEA. The CDR3 length is 12 residues. As DNA, the CDR3 is TGCAGCGTTGTATGGGGCACCGGGGAGCTGTTTTTT. This gives the protein CSVVWGTGELFF.

The chain employs TRBV7-2 and TRBJ2-5; 16 nucleotides align to TRBD2. CDR1 SGHTA and CDR2 FQGNSA come from the germline V gene. Germline trimming cut 3 bases from V and 5 bases from J; bases unmatched to any gene: 9. The CDR3 sequence is 18 residues long. As DNA, the CDR3 is TGTGCCAGCAGCTTCGGGACTAGCGGGGGGGCGCAGCGGGAGACCCAGTACTTC. Translated, it gives CASSFGTSGGAQRETQYF.

The J gene is TRBJ1-2, the V gene TRBV5-6; 9 nucleotides align to TRBD1. CDR1 is SGHDT and CDR2 is YYEEEE in the germline V gene. V dropped 4 bases and J dropped 3; count of bases not matched to a gene: 4. This CDR3 comprises 14 residues. This chain's CDR3 is CASSLGQGDYGYTF. DNA for the CDR3: TGTGCCAGCAGCCTGGGACAGGGTGACTATGGCTACACCTTC.

This sequence joins TRBV6-1 and TRBJ2-7, with a possible D match to TRBD1 (6 bases). Germline lookup yields CDR1 MNHNS and CDR2 SASEGT. V gave up 7 bases and J gave up 3 bases, with 16 bases separating them. The CDR3 is made up of 14 amino acids. The CDR3 here is CASNVLTDSYEQYF. The CDR3 DNA sequence: TGTGCCAGCAACGTACTGACGGACAGCTACGAGCAGTACTTC.

This chain joins TRBV30 and TRBJ2-6; 7 bases map to TRBD1. The CDR3 spans 16 residues. CDR1 is GTSNPN and CDR2 is SVGIG in the germline V gene (reference sequence). V trimming: 5 bases; J trimming: 0 bases; junction bases outside the gene matches: 7. The CDR3 DNA is TGTGCCTGGCCCGGGACAGCCTTCTCTGGGGCCAACGTCCTGACTTTC. It specifies CAWPGTAFSGANVLTF.